This entry describes one T cell receptor (beta chain). Its antigen is not identified. In germline, CDR1 is KGHSH, CDR2 LQKENI. CDR3 size: 12 residues. The source of the sample is a study of cytomegalovirus exposure and HLA in healthy donors. Findings and caveats of the study: There were reportedly fewer N-insertions in an Asian-associated ancestry cluster than the approximately 670-donor mean, in a later analysis. Most TCR beta V segments were productive about 87% or about 30% of the time in an earlier analysis. TCR beta chains numbering approximately 150 were designated cytomegalovirus-associated.

The PCR was carried out with 60 Vbeta primers and 13 Jbeta primers. The repertoire was sequenced with immunoSEQ multiplex PCR; TCRdb's copy has only in-frame clones and lacks some. The sample includes roughly 150,000 clones, around 84% of them seen just once. This receptor was taken from a boy between 2 and 10 years old in good health and CMV-seronegative. The V and J genes are TRBV18 and TRBJ2-5; D is uncertain. The J call may be incorrect, as the DNA end agrees better with TRBJ2-7. Input material: PBMCs. CDR3 sequence: CASSLLDYEQYF. CDR3 DNA: TGTGCCAGCTCACTACTCGACTACGAGCAGTACTTC.